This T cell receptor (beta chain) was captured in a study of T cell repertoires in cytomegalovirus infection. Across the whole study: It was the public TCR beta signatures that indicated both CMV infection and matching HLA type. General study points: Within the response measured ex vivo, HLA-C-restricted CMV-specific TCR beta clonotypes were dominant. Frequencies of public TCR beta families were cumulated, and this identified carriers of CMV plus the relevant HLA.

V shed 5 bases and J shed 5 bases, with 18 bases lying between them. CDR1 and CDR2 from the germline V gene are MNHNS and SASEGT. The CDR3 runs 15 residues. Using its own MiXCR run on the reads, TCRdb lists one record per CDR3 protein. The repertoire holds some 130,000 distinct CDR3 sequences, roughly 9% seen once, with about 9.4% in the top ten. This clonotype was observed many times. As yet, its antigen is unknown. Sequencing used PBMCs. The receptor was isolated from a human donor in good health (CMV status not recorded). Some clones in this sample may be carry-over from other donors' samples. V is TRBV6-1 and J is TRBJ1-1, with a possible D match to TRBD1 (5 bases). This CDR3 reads CASSFRPVGGTEAFF. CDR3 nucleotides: TGTGCCAGCAGTTTTCGCCCGGTCGGGGGAACTGAAGCTTTCTTT.